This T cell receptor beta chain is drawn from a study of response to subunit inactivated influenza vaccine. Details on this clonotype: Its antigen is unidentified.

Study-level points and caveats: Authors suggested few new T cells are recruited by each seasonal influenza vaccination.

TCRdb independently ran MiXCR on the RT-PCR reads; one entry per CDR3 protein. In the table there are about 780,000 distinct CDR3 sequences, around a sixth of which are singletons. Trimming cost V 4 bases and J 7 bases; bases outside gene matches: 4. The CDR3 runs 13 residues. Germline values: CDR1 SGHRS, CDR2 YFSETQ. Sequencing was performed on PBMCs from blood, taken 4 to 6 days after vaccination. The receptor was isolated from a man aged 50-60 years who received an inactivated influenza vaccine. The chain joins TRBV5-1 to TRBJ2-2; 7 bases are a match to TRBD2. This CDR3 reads CASSRREGGELFF. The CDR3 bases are TGCGCCAGCAGCCGGAGGGAGGGCGGGGAGCTGTTTTTT. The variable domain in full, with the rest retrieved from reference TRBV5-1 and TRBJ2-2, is KAGVTQTPRYLIKTRGQQVTLSCSPISGHRSVSWYQQTPGQGLQFLFEYFSETQRNKGNFPGRFSGRQFSNSRSEMNVSTLELGDSALYLCASSRREGGELFFGEGSRLTVL.